This TCR beta chain was identified in a study of response to subunit inactivated influenza vaccine. This clonotype was observed a single time. The target antigen is unknown. Broader study findings: A suggestion made by the authors is that each seasonal influenza vaccination recruits few new T cells.

A single record per CDR3 protein comes from TCRdb applying MiXCR to the RT-PCR reads. Here the sample spans approximately 230,000 distinct CDR3 sequences, 12% being singletons. The TCR comes from a man aged 50 to 60 who received an inactivated influenza vaccine. The sample in question was non-naive T cells sorted from PBMCs, obtained around 15 days before vaccination.

The CDR3 sequence: CASSLRGGANVLTF. DNA for the CDR3: TGTGCCAGCAGTCTACGAGGAGGGGCCAACGTCCTGACTTTC. V and J are TRBV12-3 or TRBV12-4 and TRBJ2-6; unclear D gene. Trimming cost V 5 bases and J 4 bases, with 9 bases left between them. There are 14 residues in the CDR3.